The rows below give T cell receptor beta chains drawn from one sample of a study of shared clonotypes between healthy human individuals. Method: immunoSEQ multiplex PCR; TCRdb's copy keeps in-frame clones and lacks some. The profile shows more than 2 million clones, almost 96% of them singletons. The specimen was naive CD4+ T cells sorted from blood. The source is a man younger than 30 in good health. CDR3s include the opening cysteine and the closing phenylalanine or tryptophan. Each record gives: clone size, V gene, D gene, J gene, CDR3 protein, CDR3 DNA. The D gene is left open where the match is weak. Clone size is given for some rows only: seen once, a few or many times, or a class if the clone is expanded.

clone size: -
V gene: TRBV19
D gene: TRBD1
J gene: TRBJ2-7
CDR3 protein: CASSWDRAPYEQYF
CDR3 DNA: TGTGCCAGTAGTTGGGACAGGGCGCCCTACGAGCAGTACTTC

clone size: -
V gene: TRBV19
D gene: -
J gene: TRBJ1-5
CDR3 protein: CASCRLAGISTSNQPQHF
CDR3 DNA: TGTGCCAGTTGCAGGCTCGCCGGGATCTCAACTAGCAATCAGCCCCAGCATTTT

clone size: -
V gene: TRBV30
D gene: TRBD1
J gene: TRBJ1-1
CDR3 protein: CAWSVLRTGIGNTEAFF
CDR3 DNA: TGTGCCTGGAGTGTACTCCGGACAGGGATCGGGAACACTGAAGCTTTCTTT

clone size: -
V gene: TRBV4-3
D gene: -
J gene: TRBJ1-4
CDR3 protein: CASSPLRETNEKLFF
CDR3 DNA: TGCGCCAGCAGCCCCCTTCGGGAGACTAATGAAAAACTGTTTTTT

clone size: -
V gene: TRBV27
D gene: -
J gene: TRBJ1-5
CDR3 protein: CASSLSGGNQPQHF
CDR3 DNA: TGTGCCAGCAGTTTATCAGGGGGCAATCAGCCCCAGCATTTT

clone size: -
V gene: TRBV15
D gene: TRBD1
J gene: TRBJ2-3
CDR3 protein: CATSRDRTGLADTQYF
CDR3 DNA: TGTGCCACCAGCAGAGATAGGACAGGATTGGCAGATACGCAGTATTTT

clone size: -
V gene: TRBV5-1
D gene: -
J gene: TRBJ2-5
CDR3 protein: CASSYGETQYF
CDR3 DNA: TGCGCCAGCAGCTACGGAGAGACCCAGTACTTC

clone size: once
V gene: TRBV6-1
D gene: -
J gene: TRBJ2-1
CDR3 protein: CASSEYPGGIYNEQFF
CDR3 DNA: TGTGCCAGCAGTGAATATCCTGGGGGTATCTACAATGAGCAGTTCTTC

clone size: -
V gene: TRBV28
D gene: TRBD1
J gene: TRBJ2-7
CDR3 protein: CASSPRQGSKKRYEQYF
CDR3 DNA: TGTGCCAGCAGTCCACGACAGGGTAGCAAGAAGAGATACGAGCAGTACTTC

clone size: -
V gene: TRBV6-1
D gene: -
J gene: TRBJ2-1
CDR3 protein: CASSERALGTYNEQFF
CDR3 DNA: TGTGCCAGCAGCGAAAGGGCTTTGGGAACTTACAATGAGCAGTTCTTC

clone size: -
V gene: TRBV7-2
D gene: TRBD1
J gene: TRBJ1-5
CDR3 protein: CASSPGQGRDQPQHF
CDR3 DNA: TGTGCCAGCAGCCCCGGACAGGGCAGAGATCAGCCCCAGCATTTT

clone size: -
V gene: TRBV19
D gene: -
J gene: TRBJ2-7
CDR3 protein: CASSVFPYEQYF
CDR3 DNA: TGTGCCAGTAGTGTCTTCCCCTACGAGCAGTACTTC

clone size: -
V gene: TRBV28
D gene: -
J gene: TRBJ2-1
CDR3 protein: CASRIGWMDSGEQFF
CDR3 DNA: TGTGCCAGCAGGATAGGTTGGATGGACAGTGGTGAGCAGTTCTTC

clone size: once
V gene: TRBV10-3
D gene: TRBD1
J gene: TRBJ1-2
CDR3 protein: CAIRGTDYYGYTF
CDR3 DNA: TGTGCCATCAGGGGGACAGACTACTATGGCTACACCTTC

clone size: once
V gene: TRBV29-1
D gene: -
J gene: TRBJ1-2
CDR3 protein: CSVESALGYTF
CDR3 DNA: TGCAGCGTTGAAAGCGCGTTGGGCTACACCTTC

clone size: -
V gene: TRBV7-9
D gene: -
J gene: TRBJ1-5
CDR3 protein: CASSLGGASNQPQHF
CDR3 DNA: TGTGCCAGCAGCTTGGGGGGCGCGAGCAATCAGCCCCAGCATTTT

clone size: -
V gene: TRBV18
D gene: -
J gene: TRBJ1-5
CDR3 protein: CASSPLGRDQPQHF
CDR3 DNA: TGTGCCAGCTCACCGCTGGGGAGGGATCAGCCCCAGCATTTT

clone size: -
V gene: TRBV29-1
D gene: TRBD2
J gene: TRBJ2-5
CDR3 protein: CSVAVSSGGAETQYF
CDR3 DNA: TGCAGCGTTGCGGTGTCTAGCGGGGGGGCAGAGACCCAGTACTTC

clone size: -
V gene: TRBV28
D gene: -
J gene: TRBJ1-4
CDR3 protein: CASSFRRATNEKLFF
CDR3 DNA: TGTGCCAGCAGTTTTCGCAGGGCAACTAATGAAAAACTGTTTTTT

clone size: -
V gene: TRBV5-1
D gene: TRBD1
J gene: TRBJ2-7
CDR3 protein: CASSSWDRGREQYF
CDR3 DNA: TGCGCCAGCAGCTCGTGGGACAGGGGGCGCGAGCAGTACTTC

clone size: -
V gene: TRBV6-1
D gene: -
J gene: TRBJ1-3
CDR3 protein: CASSEVVSSLISGNTIYF
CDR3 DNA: TGTGCCAGCAGTGAAGTAGTTTCCAGCCTGATCTCTGGAAACACCATATATTTT

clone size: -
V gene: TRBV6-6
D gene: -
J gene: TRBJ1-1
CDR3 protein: CASSYPGGDEAFF
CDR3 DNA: TGTGCCAGCAGTTACCCCGGCGGGGATGAAGCTTTCTTT

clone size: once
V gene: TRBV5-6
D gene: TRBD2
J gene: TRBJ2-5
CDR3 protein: CASSIAGGRLGETQYF
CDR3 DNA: TGTGCCAGCAGCATAGCGGGGGGGCGGTTAGGAGAGACCCAGTACTTC

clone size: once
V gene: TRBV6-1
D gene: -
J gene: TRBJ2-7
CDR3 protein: CASTVGGGPLYEQYF
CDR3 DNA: TGTGCCAGCACCGTAGGGGGAGGGCCCCTTTACGAGCAGTACTTC

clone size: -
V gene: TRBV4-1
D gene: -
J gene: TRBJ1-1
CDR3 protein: CASSQEGGLNTEAFF
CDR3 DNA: TGCGCCAGCAGCCAAGAAGGGGGGTTGAACACTGAAGCTTTCTTT

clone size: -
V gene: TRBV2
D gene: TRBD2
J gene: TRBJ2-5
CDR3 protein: CASSDQRGGETQYF
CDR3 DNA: TGTGCCAGCAGTGACCAGCGGGGGGGCGAGACCCAGTACTTC

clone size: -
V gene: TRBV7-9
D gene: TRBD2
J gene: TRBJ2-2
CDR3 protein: CASSFTAGGPDTGELFF
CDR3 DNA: TGTGCCAGCAGCTTTACCGCGGGAGGGCCGGACACCGGGGAGCTGTTTTTT

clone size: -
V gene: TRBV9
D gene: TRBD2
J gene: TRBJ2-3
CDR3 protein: CASTRIGAGADTQYF
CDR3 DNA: TGTGCCAGCACCAGAATCGGAGCGGGGGCAGATACGCAGTATTTT

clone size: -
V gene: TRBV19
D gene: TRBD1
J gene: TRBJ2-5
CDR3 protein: CASSIADRAGETQYF
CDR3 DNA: TGTGCCAGTAGTATAGCGGACAGGGCAGGCGAGACCCAGTACTTC

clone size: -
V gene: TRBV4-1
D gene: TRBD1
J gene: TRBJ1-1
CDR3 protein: CASSQDGDRSNTEAFF
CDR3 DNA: TGCGCCAGCAGCCAAGATGGGGACAGGTCGAACACTGAAGCTTTCTTT

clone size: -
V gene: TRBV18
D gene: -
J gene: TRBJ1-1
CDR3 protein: CASSRAGSLNTEAFF
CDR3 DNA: TGTGCCAGCTCACGGGCAGGGTCCCTGAACACTGAAGCTTTCTTT

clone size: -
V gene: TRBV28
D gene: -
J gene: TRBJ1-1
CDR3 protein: CASSPGGAFGLNTEAFF
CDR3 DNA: TGTGCCAGCAGCCCCGGTGGGGCTTTTGGGTTGAACACTGAAGCTTTCTTT

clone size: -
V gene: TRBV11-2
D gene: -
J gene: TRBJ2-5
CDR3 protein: CASSLGAKPYQETQYF
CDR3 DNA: TGTGCCAGCAGCTTAGGGGCGAAACCATACCAAGAGACCCAGTACTTC

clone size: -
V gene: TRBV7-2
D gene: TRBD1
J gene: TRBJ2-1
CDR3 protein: CASSSNAGTGGRNEQFF
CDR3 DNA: TGTGCCAGCAGCTCAAACGCCGGGACAGGTGGGAGGAATGAGCAGTTCTTC

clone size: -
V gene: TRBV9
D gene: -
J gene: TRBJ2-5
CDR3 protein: CASSVSVSLQETQYF
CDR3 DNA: TGTGCCAGCAGCGTATCTGTCAGCCTACAAGAGACCCAGTACTTC

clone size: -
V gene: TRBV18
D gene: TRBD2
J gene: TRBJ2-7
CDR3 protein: CASSQRLAGASEQYF
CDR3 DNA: TGTGCCAGCTCACAACGACTAGCGGGAGCATCGGAGCAGTACTTC

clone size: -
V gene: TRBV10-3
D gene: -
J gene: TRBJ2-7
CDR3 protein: CAISTLLERYEQYF
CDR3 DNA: TGTGCCATCAGTACCCTCCTGGAGAGGTACGAGCAGTACTTC